This T cell receptor (beta chain) came from a study of OX40 agonist ivuxolimab in advanced cancers. The study, taken as a whole, reports: Compared with others, partial responders at 0.1-3.0 mg/kg displayed clonal expansion among the lowest. What antigens the expanded peripheral T cells recognized was never established.

Germline V lookup: CDR1 SGHTA, CDR2 FQGNSA. The CDR3 extends over 15 amino acids. V was cut by 5 bases and J by 1 base, with 14 bases left in between. Generated by immunoSEQ multiplex PCR, the TCRdb table keeps only in-frame clones and is missing some. The table lists about 66,000 clones, over 75% of them singletons. As to this clone: The antigen remains unidentified.

The J gene is TRBJ1-1, the V gene TRBV7-2; D is perhaps TRBD1 (6 bases). This receptor was taken from an adult with an advanced solid tumor such as melanoma, head and neck, liver or kidney cancer. The source material was CD4+ or CD8+ T cells sorted from blood, sampled in a trial of the OX40 agonist ivuxolimab. The CDR3 region is CASSRGGIRNTEAFF. The CDR3 bases are TGTGCCAGCAGCCGAGGGGGGATAAGGAACACTGAAGCTTTCTTT.